This T cell receptor beta chain was identified in a study of T cell changes during pregnancy in multiple sclerosis. V was shortened by 3 bases and J by 5 bases, with 8 bases between the two germline ends. The CDR3 totals 12 residues. CDR1 SEHNR and CDR2 FQNEAQ come from the germline V gene (reference sequence). Only in-frame clones appear in the TCRdb table, and some are missing; sequencing was by immunoSEQ multiplex PCR. This sample has about 110,000 clones, with less than 95% found just once. Sequences were derived from peripheral blood, sampled before pregnancy. This TCR derives from a female donor with multiple sclerosis, enrolled in a pregnancy study. The V and J genes are TRBV7-9 and TRBJ2-7; D possibly corresponds to TRBD1 (6 bases). As DNA, the CDR3 is TGTGCCAGCAGCTTCTCAGGGGACGAGCAGTACTTC. Residues: CASSFSGDEQYF.